A single sample gave rise to the 4 T cell receptor beta chains below, sequenced in a study of naive and memory T cell subsets. For these TCRs, the target antigens are not known. Both TRBC1 and TRBC2 were covered by a beta constant-region primer of two equimolar oligonucleotides. Four rounds of PCR amplified the ligated cDNA using nested alpha and beta constant-region primers plus SP2. TCRdb passed the UMI-ligation and nested PCR reads through MiXCR, listing each CDR3 protein once. The sample contains over 80,000 distinct CDR3 sequences, around 10% of which appear only once. General study results and limits: Possibly reflecting memory cells re-expressing CD45RA, a few larger clonotypes occurred in naive repertoires, especially CD8.

Sequenced: naive CD4+ T cells from blood. The receptors here all came from a human donor in good health.

This clonotype was counted only a few times. This sequence joins TRBV14 and TRBJ2-1; 10 bases line up with TRBD2. The ends lost 0 bases at V and 6 bases at J; junction bases unmatched: 8. The CDR3 runs 17 residues. Germline loops: CDR1 SGHDN, CDR2 FVKESK. The chain's CDR3 is CASSQDPRLAGANEQFF. The CDR3 DNA follows: TGTGCCAGCAGCCAAGATCCCAGGCTAGCGGGGGCCAATGAGCAGTTCTTC.

The genes are TRBV10-3 and TRBJ1-1, with TRBD1 identical over 7 bases. V was pared by 3 bases and J by 1 base, with 5 bases of the junction left unmatched. The CDR3 extends over 15 amino acids. Germline V CDR1 and CDR2: ENHRY, SYGVKD. The CDR3 loop is CAISDPGTANTEAFF. The CDR3 DNA sequence: TGTGCCATCAGTGATCCCGGGACAGCGAACACTGAAGCTTTCTTT.

The genes are TRBV27 and TRBJ2-1; D is unclear. This CDR3 has 16 amino acids. Germline CDR1 reads MNHEY; CDR2 reads SMNVEV (reference sequence). Deletions cut 5 bases from V and 4 bases from J, with 18 bases between. In DNA, the CDR3 is TGTGCCAGCAGTCCCAGTTCCGGACCGCCGTACAATGAGCAGTTCTTC. It encodes CASSPSSGPPYNEQFF.

This clonotype was picked up many times. This chain uses TRBV7-8 with TRBJ2-7; D is undetermined. The CDR3 covers 15 residues. Germline CDR1 is SGHVS and CDR2 is FQNEAQ. The ends were cut back, 7 bases at V and 0 bases at J, with 16 bases in the middle. The CDR3 here is CASTLSRVSSYEQYF. As DNA, the CDR3 is TGTGCCAGCACCCTCTCTCGGGTCAGCTCCTACGAGCAGTACTTC.